Listed below are T cell receptor beta chains from one sample, sequenced in a study of blood T cell repertoires in COVID-19. Produced via immunoSEQ multiplex PCR; TCRdb's table is partial and in-frame only. Counted here are approximately 240,000 clones, approximately 86% occurring once; the ten biggest clones make up around 5.5%. The sample consisted of peripheral blood. These receptors were collected from a human donor in a cohort sampled during active COVID-19. The CDR3 runs from the conserved cysteine through the conserved F or W. The order of the fields is clone size, V gene, D gene, J gene, CDR3 protein, CDR3 DNA. A D gene is named only where the DNA matches it firmly. Some rows have no size entry. The others give once, few or many, or a class for an expanded clone.

size: -; V: TRBV5-1; D: TRBD2; J: TRBJ2-5; CDR3: CASSVGTSGAQETQYF; DNA: TGCGCCAGCAGCGTGGGGACTAGCGGGGCACAAGAGACCCAGTACTTC
size: -; V: TRBV5-1; D: -; J: TRBJ2-6; CDR3: CASSGGQFSGANVLTF; DNA: TGCGCCAGCAGCGGCGGACAGTTCTCTGGGGCCAACGTCCTGACTTTC
size: -; V: TRBV19; D: TRBD1; J: TRBJ1-5; CDR3: CASNRDRGGRQPQHF; DNA: TGTGCCAGTAACCGGGACAGGGGAGGACGTCAGCCCCAGCATTTT
size: -; V: TRBV14; D: -; J: TRBJ1-1; CDR3: CASSSARGFEAFF; DNA: TGTGCCAGCAGCTCGGCCAGGGGATTTGAAGCTTTCTTT
size: -; V: TRBV6-5; D: TRBD1; J: TRBJ1-2; CDR3: CASRSRGQGNYGYTF; DNA: TGTGCCAGCAGGAGCCGTGGACAGGGGAACTATGGCTACACCTTC
size: -; V: TRBV5-1; D: TRBD2; J: TRBJ2-2; CDR3: CASRPSGRAGGELFF; DNA: TGCGCCAGCAGGCCTAGCGGGAGGGCCGGCGGGGAGCTGTTTTTT
size: -; V: TRBV28; D: -; J: TRBJ2-1; CDR3: CASSSIRSSYNEQFF; DNA: TGTGCCAGCAGTTCGATTAGAAGCTCCTACAATGAGCAGTTCTTC
size: -; V: TRBV5-6; D: TRBD1; J: TRBJ2-5; CDR3: CASSLLGGVDRGQETQYF; DNA: TGTGCCAGCAGCTTGTTAGGCGGCGTGGACAGGGGCCAAGAGACCCAGTACTTC
size: -; V: TRBV7-2; D: -; J: TRBJ2-2; CDR3: CASSRTLTGELFF; DNA: TGTGCCAGCAGCAGGACTCTCACCGGGGAGCTGTTTTTT
size: -; V: TRBV28; D: TRBD2; J: TRBJ2-7; CDR3: CASSPDQRDSYEQYF; DNA: TGTGCCAGCAGTCCCGACCAGCGGGACTCCTACGAGCAGTACTTC
size: -; V: TRBV7-9; D: -; J: TRBJ2-5; CDR3: CASSLAEGVRRETQYF; DNA: TGTGCCAGCAGCTTAGCCGAGGGGGTAAGGAGGGAGACCCAGTACTTC
size: few; V: TRBV6-5; D: TRBD1; J: TRBJ2-7; CDR3: CASEGTGGYEQYF; DNA: TGTGCCTCTGAGGGGACAGGGGGCTACGAGCAGTACTTC
size: -; V: TRBV5-6; D: -; J: TRBJ1-2; CDR3: CASSFSVNYGYTF; DNA: TGTGCCAGCAGCTTCTCAGTTAACTATGGCTACACCTTC
size: few; V: TRBV11-1; D: -; J: TRBJ2-1; CDR3: CASSLQTDPRQFF; DNA: TGTGCCAGCAGCCTTCAGACAGATCCCAGGCAGTTCTTC
size: -; V: TRBV15; D: TRBD1; J: TRBJ2-4; CDR3: CATSRDGQGAIWVQYF; DNA: TGTGCCACCAGCAGAGATGGACAGGGGGCAATTTGGGTTCAGTACTTC
size: -; V: TRBV4-2; D: TRBD1; J: TRBJ1-5; CDR3: CASSPGQGRKSNQPQHF; DNA: TGTGCCAGCAGCCCGGGACAGGGGAGGAAAAGCAATCAGCCCCAGCATTTT
size: -; V: TRBV6-5; D: -; J: TRBJ1-5; CDR3: CATSPSNQPQHF; DNA: TGTGCCACCTCCCCGTCCAATCAGCCCCAGCATTTT
size: -; V: TRBV27; D: TRBD1; J: TRBJ1-1; CDR3: CASSLGRGDTEAFF; DNA: TGTGCCAGCAGTTTGGGCAGGGGGGACACTGAAGCTTTCTTT
size: few; V: TRBV4-1; D: -; J: TRBJ1-2; CDR3: CASSQQSQGGYGYTF; DNA: TGCGCCAGCAGCCAACAGAGCCAGGGAGGCTATGGCTACACCTTC
size: -; V: TRBV28; D: TRBD1; J: TRBJ1-2; CDR3: CASGQGLYGYTF; DNA: TGTGCCAGCGGACAGGGCCTATATGGCTACACCTTC
size: -; V: TRBV30; D: TRBD1; J: TRBJ1-5; CDR3: CAWSANRGASNQPQHF; DNA: TGTGCCTGGAGTGCAAACAGGGGGGCTAGCAATCAGCCCCAGCATTTT
size: -; V: TRBV28; D: TRBD1; J: TRBJ2-7; CDR3: CASSETSRTGFSYEQYF; DNA: TGTGCCAGCAGTGAAACCTCAAGGACAGGATTCTCCTACGAGCAGTACTTC
size: -; V: TRBV7-9; D: -; J: TRBJ2-4; CDR3: CASSFPRGNIQYF; DNA: TGTGCCAGCAGCTTTCCCAGGGGAAACATTCAGTACTTC
size: -; V: TRBV11-2; D: TRBD2; J: TRBJ2-3; CDR3: CASSLTSGGTDTQYF; DNA: TGTGCCAGCAGCTTAACTAGCGGGGGCACAGATACGCAGTATTTT
size: -; V: TRBV29-1; D: -; J: TRBJ2-7; CDR3: CSVVERARYEQYF; DNA: TGCAGCGTTGTTGAGCGCGCCAGATACGAGCAGTACTTC
size: many; V: TRBV7-6; D: -; J: TRBJ2-7; CDR3: CASSPYGSTSEQYF; DNA: TGTGCCAGCAGCCCCTATGGTTCCACTTCCGAGCAGTACTTC
size: -; V: TRBV12-3/TRBV12-4; D: TRBD1; J: TRBJ1-6; CDR3: CASSRDRVSPLHF; DNA: TGTGCCAGCAGCCGGGACAGGGTTTCACCCCTCCACTTT
size: -; V: TRBV25-1; D: TRBD2; J: TRBJ2-5; CDR3: CASSGGGKGLAIETQYF; DNA: TGTGCCAGCAGTGGGGGGGGAAAGGGACTAGCTATAGAGACCCAGTACTTC
size: -; V: TRBV2; D: TRBD2; J: TRBJ2-3; CDR3: CASSEIGGSGRALRTDTQYF; DNA: TGTGCCAGCAGTGAAATAGGAGGAAGCGGGAGGGCCCTTCGTACAGATACGCAGTATTTT
size: -; V: TRBV6-5; D: -; J: TRBJ1-1; CDR3: CASSYSGGRTEAFF; DNA: TGTGCCAGCAGTTACTCTGGGGGCCGAACTGAAGCTTTCTTT
size: once; V: TRBV6-5; D: TRBD1; J: TRBJ1-2; CDR3: CASSYSGRGQTYGYTF; DNA: TGTGCCAGCAGTTACTCGGGCAGGGGGCAAACCTATGGCTACACCTTC
size: -; V: TRBV2; D: TRBD2; J: TRBJ2-1; CDR3: CASKIGTSGYNEQFF; DNA: TGTGCCAGCAAAATCGGGACTAGCGGCTACAATGAGCAGTTCTTC
size: -; V: TRBV30; D: TRBD1; J: TRBJ2-3; CDR3: CAWSGGQGWGADTQYF; DNA: TGTGCCTGGAGTGGTGGACAGGGGTGGGGAGCAGATACGCAGTATTTT
size: -; V: TRBV20-1; D: -; J: TRBJ1-1; CDR3: CSAPSFTEAFF; DNA: TGCAGTGCTCCCTCGTTCACTGAAGCTTTCTTT
size: -; V: TRBV28; D: -; J: TRBJ2-4; CDR3: CASSSYSVVLNIQYF; DNA: TGTGCCAGCAGTTCCTACTCGGTAGTCTTAAACATTCAGTACTTC
size: -; V: TRBV10-1; D: -; J: TRBJ2-1; CDR3: CASSESTLMPIKFF; DNA: TGCGCCAGCAGTGAGTCGACTCTGATGCCGATCAAGTTCTTC
size: -; V: TRBV7-9; D: -; J: TRBJ2-7; CDR3: CASAAAGVLYEQYF; DNA: TGTGCCAGCGCTGCGGCAGGGGTGTTGTACGAGCAGTACTTC
size: -; V: TRBV6-5; D: -; J: TRBJ2-4; CDR3: CASSYSPGSDIQYF; DNA: TGTGCCAGCAGTTACTCGCCAGGATCGGACATTCAGTACTTC
size: -; V: TRBV5-6; D: TRBD2; J: TRBJ2-3; CDR3: CASSSQRGGDTQYF; DNA: TGTGCCAGCAGCTCGCAGCGGGGGGGAGATACGCAGTATTTT
size: once; V: TRBV9; D: -; J: TRBJ2-1; CDR3: CASKGLNEQFF; DNA: TGTGCCAGCAAGGGACTCAATGAGCAGTTCTTC
size: medium-sized; V: TRBV19; D: TRBD1; J: TRBJ1-2; CDR3: CASSRGQGNGYTF; DNA: TGTGCCAGTAGTAGGGGACAGGGTAATGGCTACACCTTC
size: -; V: TRBV3-1/TRBV3-2; D: TRBD2; J: TRBJ2-3; CDR3: CASSKRNPRLAGVDTQYF; DNA: TGTGCCAGCAGCAAGCGTAACCCTAGACTAGCGGGAGTAGATACGCAGTATTTT
size: -; V: TRBV18; D: TRBD1; J: TRBJ1-5; CDR3: CASSRTGASNQPQHF; DNA: TGTGCCAGCTCACGGACAGGGGCAAGCAATCAGCCCCAGCATTTT